Listed below are T cell receptor beta chains from one sample, sequenced in a study of tumor T cells in aggressive B-cell lymphoma. The data were produced by immunoSEQ multiplex PCR, yet TCRdb's version contains in-frame clones alone and is incomplete. The sample lists about 10,000 clones, over 75% occurring once. Sequencing input: tumor tissue. The receptor set was obtained from an adult with diffuse large B cell lymphoma. The CDR3 runs from the conserved cysteine through the conserved F or W. The order of the fields is D gene, V gene, clone size, J gene, CDR3 DNA, CDR3 protein. The D gene is left open where the match is weak. Only part of the rows carry a size: once, few, many, or a class if the clone is expanded.

TRBD1	TRBV27	-	TRBJ1-5	TGTGCCAGCAGGTGGCAGGGGGCTAGCAATCAGCTCCAGCATTTT	CASRWQGASNQLQHF
-	TRBV19	-	TRBJ2-6	TGTGCCAGTAACGAGGGGGCCAACGTCCTGACTTTC	CASNEGANVLTF
-	TRBV5-6	-	TRBJ2-3	TGTGCCAGCAGCTTGGTTTCGCGACAGATCACAGATACGCAGTATTTT	CASSLVSRQITDTQYF
TRBD2	TRBV7-7	-	TRBJ2-5	TGTGCTAGCAGCTTTAGCGGGAGCGGGACAGAGACCCAGTACTTC	CASSFSGSGTETQYF
TRBD2	TRBV28	-	TRBJ2-7	TGTGCCAGCGCCCAACTAGCGGGAGGGGCCTACGAGCAGTACTTC	CASAQLAGGAYEQYF
-	TRBV5-6	-	TRBJ2-6	TGTGCCAGCAGCTTGGTCCAGGGTTCCTCTGGGGCCAACGTCCTGACTTTC	CASSLVQGSSGANVLTF
-	TRBV5-1	once	TRBJ2-1	TGCGCCAGCAGCTCCCGAGGTGGGGCCAGGAATGAGCAGTTCTTC	CASSSRGGARNEQFF
-	TRBV28	-	TRBJ1-2	TGTGCCAGCAGTCCCCAACAGGGTGAGGACTATGGCTACACCTTC	CASSPQQGEDYGYTF
-	TRBV28	-	TRBJ2-2	TGTGCCAGCGACAGGACCGGGGAGCTGTTTTTT	CASDRTGELFF
-	TRBV6-5	once	TRBJ2-5	TGTGCCAGCAGTTATTACTCTGGACAGCAGACCCAGTACTTC	CASSYYSGQQTQYF
-	TRBV11-3	-	TRBJ2-1	TGTGCCAGCAGCTTATCTCTCCGGTACTCCTACAATGAGCAGTTCTTC	CASSLSLRYSYNEQFF
TRBD1	TRBV28	once	TRBJ1-2	TGTGCCAGCAGTACAGGGGCTTCCAACTATGGCTACACCTTC	CASSTGASNYGYTF
TRBD2	TRBV15	-	TRBJ2-5	TGTGCCACCAGCAGAGGTTCCGGGGGGCAAGAGACCCAGTACTTC	CATSRGSGGQETQYF
-	TRBV7-9	-	TRBJ2-1	TGTGCCAGCACCAACGATGGGGGGATCAATGAGCAGTTCTTC	CASTNDGGINEQFF
-	TRBV13	-	TRBJ2-5	TGTGCCAGCAGCTTTCCGACGGAGCAAGAGACCCAGTACTTC	CASSFPTEQETQYF
TRBD1	TRBV6-1	large	TRBJ1-4	TGTGCCAGCAGGGACGGACAGGGGGCTTTTGAAAAACTGTTTTTT	CASRDGQGAFEKLFF
-	TRBV30	-	TRBJ1-1	TGTGCCTGGTTCGGGGTTGGGACACCAGGGGTCAGGAACACTGAAGCTTTCTTT	CAWFGVGTPGVRNTEAFF
TRBD2	TRBV28	-	TRBJ2-7	TGTGCCAGCACCGCTTCGGTGGAGGGAGGGTCTGAGCAGTACTTC	CASTASVEGGSEQYF
-	TRBV20-1	-	TRBJ1-1	TGCAGTGCTACAGGCGCTTTCTTT	CSATGAFF
-	TRBV10-1	-	TRBJ2-5	TGCGCCAGCAGTGAAGCGACAGGGAGGGAGACCCAGTACTTC	CASSEATGRETQYF
-	TRBV7-9	-	TRBJ2-7	TGTGCCAGCAGCCAAATAAACAGGGCATACGAGCAGTACTTC	CASSQINRAYEQYF
-	TRBV7-8	-	TRBJ1-1	TGTGCCAGCAGCTTTATCACTGAAGCTTTCTTT	CASSFITEAFF
-	TRBV6-5	-	TRBJ2-3	TGTGCCAGCAGTTACGGCGGAAACACAGATACGCAGTATTTT	CASSYGGNTDTQYF
-	TRBV10-3	-	TRBJ1-1	TGTGCCATCAGAAAACACGAGAACACTGAAGCTTTCTTT	CAIRKHENTEAFF
-	TRBV9	-	TRBJ1-1	TGTGCCAGCAGCGGGGAGGGGGTGAACACTGAAGCTTTCTTT	CASSGEGVNTEAFF
TRBD1	TRBV7-2	-	TRBJ2-2	TGTGCCAGCAGCTTAACAGGGGACACCGGGGAGCTGTTTTTT	CASSLTGDTGELFF
-	TRBV7-9	-	TRBJ2-1	TGTGCCAGCAGCTCCGGAGCGAATGAGCAGTTCTTC	CASSSGANEQFF
TRBD1	TRBV2	-	TRBJ2-1	TGTGCCAGCACGGGACAGGGTTTGACGGGACAGTTCTTC	CASTGQGLTGQFF
-	TRBV10-2	-	TRBJ1-4	TGCGCCAGCAGCTTTACGGCAACTAATGAAAAACTGTTTTTT	CASSFTATNEKLFF
-	TRBV19	few	TRBJ2-7	TGTGCCAGTAGTCCAACAGGGTCCTACGAGCAGTACTTC	CASSPTGSYEQYF
-	TRBV28	-	TRBJ2-7	TGTGCCAGCAGTGCCCCCGGGACTTTGACCTACGAGCAGTACTTC	CASSAPGTLTYEQYF
-	TRBV6-5	-	TRBJ1-3	TGTGCCAGCAGTTTGGACAGCTCTGGAAACACCATATATTTT	CASSLDSSGNTIYF
TRBD1	TRBV5-1	-	TRBJ1-1	TGCGCCAGCACTCGGACAGGGATGAACACTGAAGCTTTCTTT	CASTRTGMNTEAFF
-	TRBV19	few	TRBJ2-1	TGTGCCAGTAGTATAGGGGGCTCGGCCTACAATGAGCAGTTCTTC	CASSIGGSAYNEQFF
TRBD2	TRBV7-6	-	TRBJ2-3	TGTGCCAGCAGCCCGAAAAAGACTAGCGGCATTTCCACAGATACGCAGTATTTT	CASSPKKTSGISTDTQYF
-	TRBV18	-	TRBJ2-3	TGTGCCAGCTCACCACCGTCGGGACTCCGCTCCACAGATACGCAGTATTTT	CASSPPSGLRSTDTQYF
TRBD2	TRBV13	-	TRBJ2-1	TGTGCCAGCAGCTTGCTGACTAGCGGGAGGGCCGATGAGCAGTTCTTC	CASSLLTSGRADEQFF
TRBD2	TRBV28	-	TRBJ2-3	TGTGCCAGCAGTCCCGCTAGCGGGAGGCCAAGCACAGATACGCAGTATTTT	CASSPASGRPSTDTQYF
TRBD1	TRBV18	-	TRBJ2-7	TGTGCCAGCTCACCACTTGGACAGGGGGCTTTCGAGCAGTACTTC	CASSPLGQGAFEQYF
-	TRBV27	-	TRBJ2-7	TGTGCCAGCAGTAGACAACCCGACTACGAGCAGTACTTC	CASSRQPDYEQYF
-	TRBV2	-	TRBJ2-3	TGTGCCAGCAGTGTCGCAGATACGCAGTATTTT	CASSVADTQYF
-	TRBV7-8	-	TRBJ1-2	TGTGCCAGCAGCCCTTCGGACAGATTAGGCTACACCTTC	CASSPSDRLGYTF
-	TRBV5-6	once	TRBJ2-1	TGTGCCAGCAGCACCGCTACTAGCTACAATGAGCAGTTCTTC	CASSTATSYNEQFF
TRBD1	TRBV27	-	TRBJ1-2	TGTGCCAGCAGTTTGGCAGGGGGCGTCGGTGGCTACACCTTC	CASSLAGGVGGYTF
-	TRBV5-4	few	TRBJ1-5	TGTGCCAGCAGCTTGGCGGGAAATCAGCCCCAGCATTTT	CASSLAGNQPQHF
-	TRBV5-1	-	TRBJ2-1	TGCGCCAGCAGTACCCAGGCAACTTCTTACAATGAGCAGTTCTTC	CASSTQATSYNEQFF
TRBD2	TRBV5-6	-	TRBJ2-1	TGTGCCAGCAGCTTCCAAGTAGGACTAGCGGGAGACGCGCAGTTCTTC	CASSFQVGLAGDAQFF
-	TRBV6-1	-	TRBJ1-1	TGTGCCAGCAGTGAAGCGCTGGGGGGGATGAACACTGAAGCTTTCTTT	CASSEALGGMNTEAFF
-	TRBV6-1	-	TRBJ2-7	TGTGCCAGCCTTGGGCAGTCCTACGAGCAGTACTTC	CASLGQSYEQYF